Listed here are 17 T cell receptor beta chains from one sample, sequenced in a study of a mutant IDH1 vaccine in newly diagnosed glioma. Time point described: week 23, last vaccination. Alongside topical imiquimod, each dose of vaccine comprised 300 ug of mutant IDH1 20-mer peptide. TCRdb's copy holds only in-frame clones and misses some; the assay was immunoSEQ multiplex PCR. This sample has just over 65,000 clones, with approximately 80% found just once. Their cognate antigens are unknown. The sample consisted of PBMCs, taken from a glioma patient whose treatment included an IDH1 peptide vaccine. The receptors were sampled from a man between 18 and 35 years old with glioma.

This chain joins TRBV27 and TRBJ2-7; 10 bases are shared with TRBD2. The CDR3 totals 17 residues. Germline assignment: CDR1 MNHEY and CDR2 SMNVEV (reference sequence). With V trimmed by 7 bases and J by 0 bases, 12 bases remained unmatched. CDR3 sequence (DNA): TGTGCCAGCACCGGCCTAGCGGGAGTGACGAGCTCCTACGAGCAGTACTTC. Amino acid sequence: CASTGLAGVTSSYEQYF.

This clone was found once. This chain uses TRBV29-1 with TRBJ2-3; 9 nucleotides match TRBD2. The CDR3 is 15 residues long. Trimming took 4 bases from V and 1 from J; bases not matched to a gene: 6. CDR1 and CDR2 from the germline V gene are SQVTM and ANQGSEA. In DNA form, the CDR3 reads TGCAGCGTTGGGGGGCTAGCGGGGCGCACAGATACGCAGTATTTT. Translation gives CSVGGLAGRTDTQYF.

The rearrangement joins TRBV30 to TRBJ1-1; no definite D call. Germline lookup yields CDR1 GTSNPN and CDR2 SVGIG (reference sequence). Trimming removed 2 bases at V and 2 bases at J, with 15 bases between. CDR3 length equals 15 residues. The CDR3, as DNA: TGTGCCTGGAGTTACAGACCCCGGTTTAACACTGAAGCTTTCTTT. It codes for CAWSYRPRFNTEAFF.

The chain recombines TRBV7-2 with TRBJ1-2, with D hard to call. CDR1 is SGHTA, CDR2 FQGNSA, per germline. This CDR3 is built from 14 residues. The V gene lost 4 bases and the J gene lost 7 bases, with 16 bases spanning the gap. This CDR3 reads CASSYREGNRGYTF. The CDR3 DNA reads TGTGCCAGCAGCTACCGGGAAGGTAACCGTGGCTACACCTTC. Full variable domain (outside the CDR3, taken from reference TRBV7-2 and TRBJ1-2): GAGVSQSPSNKVTEKGKDVELRCDPISGHTALYWYRQSLGQGLEFLIYFQGNSAPDKSGLPSDRFSAERTGGSVSTLTIQRTQQEDSAVYLCASSYREGNRGYTFGSGTRLTVV.

CDR3 sequence: CASSSRTSSYEQYF. CDR3 bases: TGTGCCAGCAGCTCCCGGACTAGCTCCTACGAGCAGTACTTC. The V and J genes are TRBV11-1 and TRBJ2-7; 7 bases fit TRBD2. V lost 4 bases to trimming and J lost 0 bases; unmatched junction nucleotides: 3. Germline CDR1 and CDR2: SGHAT and FQDESV (reference sequence). The CDR3 length is 14 residues. The variable domain in full, completed from reference TRBV11-1 and TRBJ2-7, reads EAEVAQSPRYKITEKSQAVAFWCDPISGHATLYWYRQILGQGPELLVQFQDESVVDDSQLPKDRFSAERLKGVDSTLKIQPAELGDSAMYLCASSSRTSSYEQYFGPGTRLTVT.

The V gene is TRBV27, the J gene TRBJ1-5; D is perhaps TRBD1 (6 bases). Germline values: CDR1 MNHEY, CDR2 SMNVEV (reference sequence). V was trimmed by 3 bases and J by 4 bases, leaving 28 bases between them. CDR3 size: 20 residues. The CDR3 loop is CASSFPNRWVEQGGNQPQHF. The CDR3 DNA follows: TGTGCCAGCAGTTTCCCCAATCGATGGGTAGAACAGGGTGGGAATCAGCCCCAGCATTTT.

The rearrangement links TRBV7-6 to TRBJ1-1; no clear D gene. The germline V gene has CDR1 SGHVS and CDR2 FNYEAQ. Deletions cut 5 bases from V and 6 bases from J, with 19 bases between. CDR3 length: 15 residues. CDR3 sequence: CASSPHLEGRPEAFF. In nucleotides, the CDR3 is TGTGCCAGCAGCCCCCATTTAGAGGGTCGTCCTGAAGCTTTCTTT.

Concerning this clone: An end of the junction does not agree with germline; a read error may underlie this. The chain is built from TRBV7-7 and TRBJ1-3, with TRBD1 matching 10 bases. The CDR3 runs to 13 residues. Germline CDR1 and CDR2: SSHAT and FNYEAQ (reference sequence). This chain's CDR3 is CASSSDRGNTIYF. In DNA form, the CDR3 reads TGTGCTAGCAGCTCGGACAGGGGGAACACCATATATTTT.

CDR3 DNA sequence: TGTGCCAGTACCGGGACATTCTCCCGGTATGACTATGGCTACACCTTC. It encodes CASTGTFSRYDYGYTF. The genes are TRBV28 and TRBJ1-2; D might be TRBD1 (6 bases). Trimming shortened V by 9 bases and J by 3 bases, and 23 bases separated the two germline ends. This CDR3 is 16 amino acids long. Looked up from germline, CDR1 is MDHEN and CDR2 is SYDVKM.

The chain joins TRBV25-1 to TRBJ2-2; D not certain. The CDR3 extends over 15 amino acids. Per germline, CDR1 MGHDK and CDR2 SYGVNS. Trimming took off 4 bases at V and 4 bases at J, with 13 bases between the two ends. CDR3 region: CASSVLRVGTGELFF. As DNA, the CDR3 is TGTGCCAGCAGTGTCCTCAGAGTGGGCACCGGGGAGCTGTTTTTT.

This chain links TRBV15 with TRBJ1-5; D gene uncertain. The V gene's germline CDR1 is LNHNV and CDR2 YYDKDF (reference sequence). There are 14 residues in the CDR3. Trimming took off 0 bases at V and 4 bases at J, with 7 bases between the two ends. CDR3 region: CATSRDGPNQPQHF. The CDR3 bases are TGTGCCACCAGCAGAGATGGTCCAAATCAGCCCCAGCATTTT. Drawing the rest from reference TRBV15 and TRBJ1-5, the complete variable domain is DAMVIQNPRYQVTQFGKPVTLSCSQTLNHNVMYWYQQKSSQAPKLLFHYYDKDFNNEADTPDNFQSRRPNTSFCFLDIRSPGLGDTAMYLCATSRDGPNQPQHFGDGTRLSIL.

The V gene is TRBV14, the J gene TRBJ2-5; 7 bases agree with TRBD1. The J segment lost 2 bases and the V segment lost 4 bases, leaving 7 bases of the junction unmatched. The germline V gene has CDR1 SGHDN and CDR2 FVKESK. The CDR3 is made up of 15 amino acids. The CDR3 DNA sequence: TGTGCCAGCAGCCCGGTGGGGACAGAACAAGAGACCCAGTACTTC. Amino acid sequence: CASSPVGTEQETQYF.

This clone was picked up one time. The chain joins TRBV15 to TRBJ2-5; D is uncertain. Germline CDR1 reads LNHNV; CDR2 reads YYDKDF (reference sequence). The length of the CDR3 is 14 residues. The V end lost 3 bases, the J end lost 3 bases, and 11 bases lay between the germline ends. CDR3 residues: CATSRVTAKETQYF. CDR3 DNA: TGTGCCACCAGCAGGGTCACAGCGAAAGAGACCCAGTACTTC.

CDR3 sequence: CASSQDLWGTGGLDTQYF. The CDR3 DNA is TGCGCCAGCAGCCAAGATCTCTGGGGGACAGGGGGCTTAGATACGCAGTATTTT. This chain joins TRBV4-3 and TRBJ2-3, with TRBD1 identical over 12 bases. The CDR3 is 18 residues long. V lost 0 bases to trimming and J lost 5 bases; unmatched junction nucleotides: 9. The germline V gene encodes CDR1 LGHNA and CDR2 YSLEER.

CDR3 sequence: CASSLSSSGTHYEQYF. CDR3 nucleotide sequence: TGTGCCAGCAGTTTATCCTCAAGCGGGACGCACTACGAGCAGTACTTC. The chain employs TRBV27 and TRBJ2-7, with TRBD2 matching 7 bases. Germline CDR1 is MNHEY and CDR2 is SMNVEV (reference sequence). The CDR3 runs to 16 residues. The ends lost 0 bases at V and 3 bases at J; junction bases unmatched: 8.

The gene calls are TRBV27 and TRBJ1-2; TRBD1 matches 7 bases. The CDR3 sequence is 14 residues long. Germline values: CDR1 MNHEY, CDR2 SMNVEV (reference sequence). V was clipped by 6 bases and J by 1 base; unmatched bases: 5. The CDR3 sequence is CASSEGANNYGYTF. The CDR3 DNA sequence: TGTGCCAGCAGCGAGGGGGCTAATAACTATGGCTACACCTTC.

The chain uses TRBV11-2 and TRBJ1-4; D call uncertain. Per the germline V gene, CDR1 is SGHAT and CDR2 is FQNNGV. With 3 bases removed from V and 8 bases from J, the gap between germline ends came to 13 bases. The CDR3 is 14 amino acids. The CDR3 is CASSLSRSGEKLFF. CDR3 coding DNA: TGTGCCAGCAGCTTGTCAAGGTCCGGCGAAAAACTGTTTTTT.